Below, 11 T cell receptor beta chains from the same sample are listed, as sequenced in a study of siplizumab effects on memory and regulatory T cells. Libraries were prepared by immunoSEQ multiplex PCR; TCRdb keeps only in-frame clonotypes and omits some of them. This table has more than 50,000 clones, approximately 93% appearing once. Input material: CD8+ T cells sorted from blood. Receptor source: a human donor in good health.

The V and J genes are TRBV7-4 and TRBJ1-4; a possible D gene is TRBD1 (5 bases). CDR1 SGHVT and CDR2 SQSDAQ come from the germline V gene. Trimming took 7 bases from V and 0 from J, leaving 15 bases between them. The CDR3 has 16 amino acids. CDR3 residues: CASKGPLGATNEKLFF. CDR3 nucleotides: TGTGCCAGCAAGGGGCCCCTTGGCGCAACTAATGAAAAACTGTTTTTT. Together with reference TRBV7-4 and TRBJ1-4, the CDR3 gives the full variable domain: GAGVSQSPRYKVAKRGRDVALRCDSISGHVTLYWYRQTLGQGSEVLTYSQSDAQRDKSGRPSGRFSAERPERSVSTLKIQRTEQGDSAVYLCASKGPLGATNEKLFFGSGTQLSVL.

The rearrangement joins TRBV5-4 to TRBJ2-5; D is ambiguous. V was shortened by 4 bases and J by 5 bases, with 21 bases between the two germline ends. CDR1 is SGHNT, CDR2 YYREEE, per germline (reference sequence). This CDR3 region has 16 residues. The CDR3 DNA follows: TGTGCCAGCAGCCATCTCTTGTCAATGGGTAGCGAGACCCAGTACTTC. This translates into CASSHLLSMGSETQYF.

V and J are TRBV4-2 and TRBJ2-7, with a possible D match to TRBD1 (6 bases). CDR3 size: 14 residues. The V gene's germline CDR1 is LGHNA and CDR2 YNFKEQ. The V and J ends lost 6 bases and 2 bases respectively, with 14 bases between them. CDR3 region: CASRPTGQTYEQYF. For the CDR3, the DNA is TGTGCCAGCAGACCCACGGGACAAACCTACGAGCAGTACTTC.

This chain connects TRBV30 to TRBJ2-1, with 8 nucleotides matching TRBD1. The germline CDR1 and CDR2 sequences are GTSNPN and SVGIG (reference sequence). The CDR3 covers 16 residues. J lost 6 bases, V lost 3 bases, and 13 bases had no gene match. CDR3 DNA: TGTGCCTGGAGCTACCCCTTTGGACAGGGCCCCAATGAGCAGTTCTTC. Amino acids: CAWSYPFGQGPNEQFF.

The chain couples TRBV2 to TRBJ1-6; D uncertain. From germline, CDR1 is SNHLY and CDR2 FYNNEI. This CDR3 has 15 amino acids. Trimming removed 1 base at V and 8 bases at J, with 12 bases between. The CDR3 loop reads CASSEGVQSYSPLHF. CDR3 nucleotide sequence: TGTGCCAGCAGTGAAGGTGTACAGTCTTATTCACCCCTCCACTTT.

The genes are TRBV30 and TRBJ1-2; D might be TRBD1 (5 bases). In germline, CDR1 is GTSNPN, CDR2 SVGIG (reference sequence). The CDR3 is 14 amino acids. V lost 0 bases to trimming and J lost 2 bases, with 10 bases between them. The CDR3: CAWSVLGLNYGYTF. The CDR3 DNA is TGTGCCTGGAGTGTACTGGGGCTCAACTATGGCTACACCTTC.

The genes are TRBV27 and TRBJ1-2, with D possibly being TRBD1 (6 bases). The V end was cut by 2 bases, the J end by 0 bases, with 7 bases between. Germline V gene lookup returns CDR1 MNHEY and CDR2 SMNVEV (reference sequence). The length of the CDR3 is 14 residues. CDR3 nucleotide sequence: TGTGCCAGCAGTTTACAGGGGTCTAACTATGGCTACACCTTC. It specifies CASSLQGSNYGYTF.

This clone has just one count. This chain links TRBV9 with TRBJ2-7; no definite D call. Germline V CDR1 and CDR2: SGDLS, YYNGEE. V was clipped by 2 bases and J by 4 bases, with 16 bases between them. This CDR3 contains 15 residues. This chain's CDR3 is CASSVGASAGYEQYF. The DNA of the CDR3 is TGTGCCAGCAGCGTCGGAGCGAGTGCTGGGTACGAGCAGTACTTC.

The CDR3 DNA sequence: TGTGCCAGCAGCCTACAGGGCCCCATATACGAGCAGTACTTC. It yields the protein CASSLQGPIYEQYF. The V and J genes are TRBV27 and TRBJ2-7; D might be TRBD1 (6 bases). The V and J ends lost 6 bases and 4 bases respectively, with 16 bases between them. CDR3 size: 14 residues. Germline loops: CDR1 MNHEY, CDR2 SMNVEV (reference sequence).

The chain employs TRBV15 and TRBJ2-1, with D unresolved. Germline V gives CDR1 LNHNV, CDR2 YYDKDF (reference sequence). The CDR3 runs 11 residues. Trimming took off 3 bases at V and 8 bases at J, with 5 bases between the two ends. The CDR3: CATSRSYEQFF. CDR3 nucleotides: TGTGCCACCAGCAGGTCGTATGAGCAGTTCTTC.

V and J are TRBV13 and TRBJ2-7, with 7 bases matching TRBD1. Germline V CDR1 and CDR2: PRHDT, FYEKMQ (reference sequence). The CDR3 sequence is 16 residues long. V lost 4 bases and J lost 2; bases outside the gene matches: 11. Written as DNA, the CDR3 is TGTGCCAGCAGCTCTAGGGCCAGACAGGGCGCCTACGAGCAGTACTTC. It codes for CASSSRARQGAYEQYF.